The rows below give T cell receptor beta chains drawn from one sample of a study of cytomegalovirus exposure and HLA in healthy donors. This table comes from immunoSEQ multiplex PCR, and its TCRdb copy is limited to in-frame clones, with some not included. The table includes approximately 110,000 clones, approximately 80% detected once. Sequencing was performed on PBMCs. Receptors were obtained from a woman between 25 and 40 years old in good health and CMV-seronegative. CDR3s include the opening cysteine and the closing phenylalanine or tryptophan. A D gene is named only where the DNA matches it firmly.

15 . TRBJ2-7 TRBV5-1 CASSLQPTNSYEQYF
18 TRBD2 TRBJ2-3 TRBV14 CASSQGSWREGHADTQYF
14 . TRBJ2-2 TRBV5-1 CASSGGSNTGELFF
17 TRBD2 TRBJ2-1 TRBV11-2 CASSLDLMLAGYNEQFF
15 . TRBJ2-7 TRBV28 CASSSSGLHPQEQYF
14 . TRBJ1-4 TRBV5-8 CASSFRGANEKLFF
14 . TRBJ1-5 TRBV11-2 CASSMDRSNQPQHF
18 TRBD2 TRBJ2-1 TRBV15 CATSRGLAGGSSYNEQFF
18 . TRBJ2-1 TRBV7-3 CASSLMGGSVSSYNEQFF
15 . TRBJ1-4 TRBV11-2 CASSPGGVTNGKLFF
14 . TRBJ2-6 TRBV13 CASSFSAGANVLTF
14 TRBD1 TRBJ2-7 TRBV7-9 CASGGDRGSHEQYF
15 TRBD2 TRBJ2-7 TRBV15 CATSLDRGGPYEQYF
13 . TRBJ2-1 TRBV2 CASRWRLNNEQFF
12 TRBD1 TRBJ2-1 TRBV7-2 CASSRDRGEQFF
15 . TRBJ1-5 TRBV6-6 CASSGGEYSNQPQHF
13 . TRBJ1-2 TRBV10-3 CAIRLGGESGYTF
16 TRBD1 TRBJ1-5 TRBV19 CASKRQTGGGNQPQHF
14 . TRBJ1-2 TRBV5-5 CASSPRRENYGYTF
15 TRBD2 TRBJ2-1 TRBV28 CASTRTSGSRDEQFF
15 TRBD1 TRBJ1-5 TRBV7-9 CASSLGQGGGQPQHF
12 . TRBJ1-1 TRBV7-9 CASSLVGAEAFF
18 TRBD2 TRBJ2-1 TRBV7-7 CASSLDPLAGTISMEQFF
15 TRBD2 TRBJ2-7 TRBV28 CASSARTSGSHEQYF
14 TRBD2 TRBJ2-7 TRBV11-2 CASSYGLAGYEQYF
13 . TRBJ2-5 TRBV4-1 CASSQDLSETQYF
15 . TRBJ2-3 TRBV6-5 CATAPDHPSTDTQYF
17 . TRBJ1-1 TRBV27 CASSLSRALHMNTEAFF
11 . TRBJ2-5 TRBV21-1 CASSTRETQYF
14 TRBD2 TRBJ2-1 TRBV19 CASRIAGGPSEQFF
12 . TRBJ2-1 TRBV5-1 CASNGPYNEQFF
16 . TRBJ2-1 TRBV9 CASSRLGGTSYNEQFF
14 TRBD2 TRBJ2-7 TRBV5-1 CASSLAELSREQYF
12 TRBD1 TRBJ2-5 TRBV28 CASSFIQGEQYF
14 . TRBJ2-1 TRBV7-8 CASSGGQQNNEQFF
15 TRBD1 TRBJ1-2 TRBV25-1 CASSGAGTGIYGYTF
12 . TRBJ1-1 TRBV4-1 CASSQRDREAFF
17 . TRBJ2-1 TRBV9 CASSVDPAASSYNEQFF
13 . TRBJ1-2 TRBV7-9 CASSLWGVYGYTF
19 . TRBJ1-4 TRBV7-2 CASSPKWGTNMYANEKLFF